Each of the 30 T cell receptor beta chains below was sequenced from the same sample in a study of blood T cells in healthy people across ages. Primed by a sample-barcoded 5' primer and a J-beta primer mix, a second PCR proceeded for about 6 to 12 cycles. MiXCR, run by TCRdb on the 5' RACE reads, gives a single entry per CDR3 protein. The sample records approximately 800,000 distinct CDR3 sequences, around 25% being singletons. The same sample was also used in a study of T cells of mothers and their children.

The source material was blood. The source is a boy aged 5-17 years in good health.

As for this clonotype: This clone may be a read error of a much larger clone one base away. V usage is TRBV6-2 or TRBV6-3 and J usage is TRBJ1-1; no definite D call. Germline V gene data show CDR1 as MNHEY and CDR2 as SVGEGT. V was trimmed by 2 bases and J by 1 base, leaving 5 bases between them. The CDR3 is 13 amino acids. In DNA form, the CDR3 reads TGTGCCAGCAGTTACGGGTGGAACACTGAAGCTTTCTTT. Protein product: CASSYGWNTEAFF.

This clonotype was seen more than once but under ten times. This rearrangement joins TRBV6-6 to TRBJ1-1; D remains ambiguous. The CDR3 is 12 amino acids. Trimming removed 3 bases from V and 6 bases from J, with 8 bases in between. Looked up from germline, CDR1 is MNHNY and CDR2 is SVGAGI (reference sequence). The CDR3 reads CASSYLSSEAFF. The DNA for the CDR3 is TGTGCCAGCAGTTATCTGTCTTCTGAAGCTTTCTTT.

The sample holds a few counts of this clonotype. This sequence joins TRBV16 and TRBJ2-5; no definite D call. The V gene's germline CDR1 is KGHSY and CDR2 FQNENV. This CDR3 is 15 amino acids long. V shed 2 bases and J shed 2 bases, with 12 bases lying between them. The CDR3 DNA sequence: TGTGCCAGCAGCCAAGCGGTACGGTTTCAAGAGACCCAGTACTTC. Its protein is CASSQAVRFQETQYF.

The V call is TRBV4-3, the J call TRBJ2-7; 7 nucleotides agree with TRBD2. CDR3 length: 15 amino acids. Trimming cost V 0 bases and J 4 bases; bases outside gene matches: 6. In germline, CDR1 is LGHNA, CDR2 YSLEER. The CDR3 DNA reads TGCGCCAGCAGCCAAGACGCCGGACTAGAGTACGAGCAGTACTTC. Translated: CASSQDAGLEYEQYF.

This clonotype came up a few times. The chain joins TRBV7-9 to TRBJ1-4, with 7 bases matching TRBD1. This CDR3 region has 19 residues. Trimming removed 5 bases from V and 0 bases from J; junction bases left unmatched: 15. Germline CDR1 is SEHNR and CDR2 is FQNEAQ (reference sequence). CDR3 sequence (DNA): TGTGCCAGCAGCCCGCAGACCGGGACAGACTTTGCAACTAATGAAAAACTGTTTTTT. It specifies CASSPQTGTDFATNEKLFF.

The chain couples TRBV6-6 to TRBJ2-5; the D call may be TRBD1 or TRBD2 (5 bases each). The J call is uncertain, as TRBJ2-1 better fits the DNA end. Germline lookup yields CDR1 MNHNY and CDR2 SVGAGI (reference sequence). The CDR3 extends over 12 amino acids. CDR3: CASSYGGDEQFF. In DNA, the CDR3 is TGTGCCAGCAGTTACGGGGGTGATGAGCAGTTCTTC.

This clonotype was detected ten times or more. The V and J genes are TRBV5-1 and TRBJ2-5; weak D call: TRBD2 (6 bases). Trimming left V 0 bases short and J 2 bases short, with 8 bases between. The germline V gene encodes CDR1 SGHRS and CDR2 YFSETQ. There are 14 residues in the CDR3. CDR3 sequence reads: CASSLGSGQETQYF. Here the CDR3 DNA reads TGCGCCAGCAGCTTGGGGAGCGGGCAAGAGACCCAGTACTTC.

On this clonotype itself: Its ends do not fully match the called genes, so a read error is possible. The chain recombines TRBV27 with TRBJ2-1; 8 positions match TRBD1. Germline V CDR1 and CDR2: MNHEY, SMNVEV (reference sequence). This CDR3 has 16 amino acids. DNA of the CDR3: TGTACCAGCAGACAGGAACGGGACAGGCCCTCAACCGAGCAGTTCTTC. Its protein product is CTSRQERDRPSTEQFF.

The chain links TRBV4-3 to TRBJ2-4, with D possibly matching TRBD2 (5 bases). In germline, CDR1 is LGHNA, CDR2 YSLEER. V lost 3 bases, J lost 2 bases, and 11 bases lay in between. This CDR3 comprises 15 residues. DNA of the CDR3: TGCGCCAGCAGCCACCTACTAGGCTCCAAAAACATTCAGTACTTC. The encoded protein is CASSHLLGSKNIQYF.

The J gene is TRBJ1-1, the V gene TRBV27; D remains ambiguous. Trimming shortened V by 7 bases and J by 5 bases, and 14 bases separated the two germline ends. Germline CDR1 reads MNHEY; CDR2 reads SMNVEV (reference sequence). CDR3 length: 13 amino acids. The CDR3 DNA is TGTGCCAGCAAGAGCCCGGGATGGACTGAAGCTTTCTTT. Translating gives CASKSPGWTEAFF.

This clonotype appeared a few times. This chain connects TRBV11-2 to TRBJ2-7, with D hard to call. Trimming took off 4 bases at V and 7 bases at J, with 17 bases between the two ends. This CDR3 region has 14 residues. Germline assignment: CDR1 SGHAT and CDR2 FQNNGV. The CDR3 here is CASSSMTPPWEQYF. The CDR3 coding sequence is TGTGCCAGCAGCTCAATGACTCCTCCATGGGAGCAGTACTTC.

The chain carries TRBV29-1 and TRBJ2-1; possibly TRBD1 or TRBD2 for D (5 bases each). CDR3 length: 12 residues. V was clipped by 1 base and J by 7 bases, with 8 bases between them. Germline V gene sequence: CDR1 SQVTM, CDR2 ANQGSEA. DNA for the CDR3: TGCAGCGTTGAAGGCAGGGAGAATGAGCAGTTCTTC. Its protein is CSVEGRENEQFF.

This clonotype was detected a few times. The chain carries TRBV6-5 and TRBJ1-4, with 7 positions matching TRBD1. This CDR3 contains 15 residues. Germline V lookup: CDR1 MNHEY, CDR2 SVGAGI. V shed 0 bases, J shed 11 bases, and the junction held 9 bases outside the gene matches. CDR3 sequence reads: CASSYSRTPGGKLFF. The CDR3 nucleotides are TGTGCCAGCAGTTACTCGAGGACACCAGGGGGGAAACTGTTTTTT.

The chain recombines TRBV28 with TRBJ1-3, with D maybe TRBD1 (5 bases). V lost 6 bases, J lost 5 bases, and 14 bases lay in between. Germline CDR1 and CDR2: MDHEN and SYDVKM. The CDR3 extends over 14 amino acids. CDR3 loop: CASSVTGSRNTIYF. CDR3 coding DNA: TGTGCCAGCAGCGTAACAGGTTCGAGAAACACCATATATTTT.

This chain connects TRBV6-5 to TRBJ1-2; TRBD1 matches at 9 bases. J was trimmed by 12 bases and V by 1 base; bases with no gene match: 15. This CDR3 is built from 16 residues. Germline CDR1 is MNHEY and CDR2 is SVGAGI. The CDR3 reads CASSYFSGTGQAAHTF. The CDR3 DNA reads TGTGCCAGCAGTTACTTTAGCGGGACAGGGCAAGCTGCCCACACCTTC.

The chain couples TRBV28 to TRBJ1-1, with a tentative D call TRBD1 (5 bases). Germline V gives CDR1 MDHEN, CDR2 SYDVKM. With 6 bases removed from V and 7 bases from J, the gap between germline ends came to 15 bases. The CDR3 has 13 amino acids. CDR3 protein: CASSSLGGDEAFF. In nucleotides, the CDR3 is TGTGCCAGCAGCTCCCTTGGGGGGGATGAAGCTTTCTTT.

The gene calls are TRBV9 and TRBJ2-7; D uncertain. Between the trimmed V and J ends, which lost 2 bases and 3 bases, there was a span of 9 bases. The CDR3 totals 13 residues. Germline loops: CDR1 SGDLS, CDR2 YYNGEE. For the CDR3, the DNA is TGTGCCAGCAGCGTCGGACCTAACTACGAGCAGTACTTC. Protein product: CASSVGPNYEQYF.

This clonotype has more than one count but fewer than ten. The genes are TRBV7-2 and TRBJ2-2, with TRBD2 matching 8 bases. Germline V gene sequence: CDR1 SGHTA, CDR2 FQGNSA. The V gene end was trimmed by 3 bases and the J gene end by 4 bases; junction bases not matched to a gene: 4. The CDR3 covers 15 residues. The CDR3 DNA reads as TGTGCCAGCAGCTTTGGACTAGCAGGCACCGGGGAGCTGTTTTTT. Protein: CASSFGLAGTGELFF.

Written as DNA, the CDR3 is TGTGCCAGCAGGGCCGCCCTAGATGAAAAACTGTTTTTT. Translated: CASRAALDEKLFF. The chain employs TRBV12-3 or TRBV12-4 and TRBJ1-4, with D hard to call. Trimming took 6 bases from V and 6 from J, leaving 11 bases between them. CDR3 length: 13 amino acids.

In the case of this clonotype: Germline is not matched at one junction end, which may reflect a read error. The rearrangement joins TRBV29-1 to TRBJ2-3; D possibly uses TRBD1 or TRBD2 (5 bases each). Germline loops: CDR1 SQVTM, CDR2 ANQGSEA. This CDR3 region has 9 residues. The DNA of the CDR3 is TGCAGCGTGGCCGGGACGGGTAATTTT. Protein sequence: CSVAGTGNF.

The gene calls are TRBV12-3 or TRBV12-4 and TRBJ2-5; 7 bases are a match to TRBD2. Judging by the DNA end, TRBJ2-7 fits better; the J call may be wrong. The CDR3 consists of 14 residues. In DNA form, the CDR3 reads TGTGCCAGCAGTTGGGGGGGGAGGGACTACGAGCAGTACTTC. It encodes CASSWGGRDYEQYF.

This rearrangement joins TRBV12-3 or TRBV12-4 to TRBJ2-4; 9 bases fit TRBD2. The CDR3 loop spans 18 amino acids. Unmatched junction bases numbered 9, after V lost 3 bases and J lost 0 bases. The CDR3 region has the DNA TGTGCCAGCAGTTTCGAGGCTAGCGGGGATCTAGCCAAAAACATTCAGTACTTC. It specifies CASSFEASGDLAKNIQYF.

This clonotype has a handful of counts. The chain couples TRBV4-3 to TRBJ2-1; no clear D. Trimming removed 1 base at V and 4 bases at J, with 23 bases between. The length of the CDR3 is 19 residues. Germline CDR1 LGHNA, CDR2 YSLEER. For the CDR3, the DNA is TGCGCCAGCAGCCAAGTGGTGATGTGGAAGGCTTTCGGGTACAATGAGCAGTTCTTC. This gives the protein CASSQVVMWKAFGYNEQFF.

This clonotype was seen more than once but under ten times. V and J are TRBV7-2 and TRBJ2-5; the D gene is possibly TRBD2 (6 bases). The CDR3 sequence is 16 residues long. V dropped 5 bases and J dropped 1 base, with 17 bases sitting between them. Germline V lookup: CDR1 SGHTA, CDR2 FQGNSA. The CDR3 loop reads CASSPRRQGGQETQYF. The CDR3 bases are TGTGCCAGCAGCCCAAGGCGGCAGGGAGGCCAAGAGACCCAGTACTTC.

The sample holds a few counts of this clonotype. The rearrangement joins TRBV5-1 to TRBJ2-5; 14 nucleotides agree with TRBD2. The CDR3 length is 16 residues. V lost 4 bases to trimming and J lost 4 bases; unmatched junction nucleotides: 6. Germline values: CDR1 SGHRS, CDR2 YFSETQ. The CDR3 loop is CASSPTGTSGGETQYF. DNA for the CDR3: TGCGCCAGCAGCCCGACGGGGACTAGCGGGGGAGAGACCCAGTACTTC.

V is TRBV12-3 or TRBV12-4 and J is TRBJ1-6, with 7 nucleotides matching TRBD1. The CDR3 is made up of 14 amino acids. Trimming cost V 4 bases and J 7 bases; bases outside gene matches: 4. The CDR3 spells CASSSTGPNSPLHF. In DNA form, the CDR3 reads TGTGCCAGCAGTTCGACAGGGCCCAATTCACCCCTCCACTTT.

The V and J genes are TRBV29-1 and TRBJ1-1; D ambiguous. The germline V and J ends were trimmed by 6 bases and 1 base, with 15 bases remaining between them. The CDR3 sequence is 14 residues long. Looked up from germline, CDR1 is SQVTM and CDR2 is ANQGSEA. CDR3: CSVGSSSWNTEAFF. In DNA form, the CDR3 reads TGCAGCGTCGGAAGCAGTAGTTGGAACACTGAAGCTTTCTTT.

The sample holds one count of this clonotype. V usage is TRBV5-1 and J usage is TRBJ1-1; D is undetermined. Germline V gene data show CDR1 as SGHRS and CDR2 as YFSETQ. Trimming took 2 bases from V and 3 from J, leaving 11 bases between them. CDR3 length: 14 amino acids. The CDR3 here is CASSFYGEDTEAFF. The CDR3 coding sequence is TGCGCCAGCAGCTTTTACGGGGAGGACACTGAAGCTTTCTTT. The full variable domain, in which reference TRBV5-1 and TRBJ1-1 provide the parts outside the CDR3, is KAGVTQTPRYLIKTRGQQVTLSCSPISGHRSVSWYQQTPGQGLQFLFEYFSETQRNKGNFPGRFSGRQFSNSRSEMNVSTLELGDSALYLCASSFYGEDTEAFFGQGTRLTVV.

This clonotype was detected a few times. The rearrangement links TRBV29-1 to TRBJ2-2; D could derive from TRBD1 or TRBD2 (6 bases each). Trimming shortened V by 0 bases and J by 1 base, and 9 bases separated the two germline ends. Germline V lookup: CDR1 SQVTM, CDR2 ANQGSEA. The CDR3 loop spans 15 amino acids. DNA for the CDR3: TGCAGCGTTGAAGACGGGGGACAGAACACCGGGGAGCTGTTTTTT. This gives the protein CSVEDGGQNTGELFF.

This clonotype was observed a handful of times. The V and J genes are TRBV2 and TRBJ2-5; D might be TRBD1 or TRBD2, each matching 5 bases. With the DNA end fitting TRBJ2-7 better, the J assignment may be wrong. The CDR3 sequence is 15 residues long. CDR1 SNHLY and CDR2 FYNNEI come from the germline V gene. DNA for the CDR3: TGTGCCAGCAGTGAAAGGGGCGGAGCGGTTAACGAGCAGTACTTC. Residues: CASSERGGAVNEQYF.